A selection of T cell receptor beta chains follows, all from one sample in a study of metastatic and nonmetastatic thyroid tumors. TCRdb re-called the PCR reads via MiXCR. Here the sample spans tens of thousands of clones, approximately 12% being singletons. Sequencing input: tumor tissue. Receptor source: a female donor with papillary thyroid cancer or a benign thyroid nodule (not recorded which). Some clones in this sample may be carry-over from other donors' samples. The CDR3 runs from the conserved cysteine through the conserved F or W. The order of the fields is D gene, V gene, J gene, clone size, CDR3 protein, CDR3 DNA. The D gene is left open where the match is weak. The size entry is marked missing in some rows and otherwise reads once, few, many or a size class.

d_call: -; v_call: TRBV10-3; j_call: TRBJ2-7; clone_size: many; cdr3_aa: CATRQAGEQYF; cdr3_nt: TGTGCCACACGACAGGCCGGGGAGCAGTACTTC
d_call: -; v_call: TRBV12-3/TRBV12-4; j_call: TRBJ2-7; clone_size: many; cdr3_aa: CASSLWNYEQYF; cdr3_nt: TGTGCCAGCAGTTTATGGAACTACGAGCAGTACTTC
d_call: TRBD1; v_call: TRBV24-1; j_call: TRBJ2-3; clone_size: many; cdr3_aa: CATSDPGAGTGRLDTQYF; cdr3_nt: TGTGCCACCAGTGATCCGGGGGCCGGGACAGGGCGCCTGGATACGCAGTATTTT
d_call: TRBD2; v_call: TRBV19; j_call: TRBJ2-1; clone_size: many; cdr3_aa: CASSGPGLANSYNEQFF; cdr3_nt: TGTGCCAGTAGTGGCCCGGGACTAGCGAACTCCTACAATGAGCAGTTCTTC
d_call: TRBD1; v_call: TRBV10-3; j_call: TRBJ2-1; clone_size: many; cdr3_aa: CAISGTGWNEQFF; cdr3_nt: TGTGCCATCTCCGGGACAGGGTGGAATGAGCAGTTCTTC
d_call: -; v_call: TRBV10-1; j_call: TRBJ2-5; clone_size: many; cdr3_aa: CASSGGTSQETQYF; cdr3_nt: TGCGCCAGCAGTGGAGGGACCTCTCAAGAGACCCAGTACTTC
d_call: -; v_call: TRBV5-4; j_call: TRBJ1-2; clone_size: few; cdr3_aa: CASSLVQSRSDYGYTF; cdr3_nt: TGTGCCAGCAGCTTGGTTCAGTCCCGGTCGGACTATGGCTACACCTTC
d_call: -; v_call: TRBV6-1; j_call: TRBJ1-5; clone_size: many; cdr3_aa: CASSEDLRKPQHF; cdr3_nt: TGTGCCAGCAGTGAAGATCTTCGGAAGCCCCAGCATTTT
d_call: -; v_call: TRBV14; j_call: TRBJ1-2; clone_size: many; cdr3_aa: CASSQDPAGAGGYTF; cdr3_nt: TGTGCCAGCAGCCAAGATCCAGCAGGGGCGGGTGGCTACACCTTC
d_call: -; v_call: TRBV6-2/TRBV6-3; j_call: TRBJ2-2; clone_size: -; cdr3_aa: CASASWSINTGELFF; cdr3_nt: TGTGCCAGCGCTAGCTGGAGTATAAACACCGGGGAGCTGTTTTTT
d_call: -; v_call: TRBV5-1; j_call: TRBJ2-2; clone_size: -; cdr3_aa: CASSLGLATGELFF; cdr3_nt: TGCGCCAGCAGCTTGGGGCTAGCAACCGGGGAGCTGTTTTTT
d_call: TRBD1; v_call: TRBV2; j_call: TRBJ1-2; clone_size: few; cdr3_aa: CVSKDRGHSYGYTF; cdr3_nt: TGTGTCAGCAAAGACAGGGGGCATAGCTATGGCTACACCTTC
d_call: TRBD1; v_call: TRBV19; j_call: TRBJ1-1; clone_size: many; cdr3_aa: CASSTTPGTGTEAFF; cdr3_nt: TGTGCCAGTAGTACGACTCCCGGGACAGGGACTGAAGCTTTCTTT
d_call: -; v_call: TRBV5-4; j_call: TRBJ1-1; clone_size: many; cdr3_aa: CAATDRNTEAFF; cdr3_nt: TGTGCCGCTACCGACAGGAACACTGAAGCTTTCTTT
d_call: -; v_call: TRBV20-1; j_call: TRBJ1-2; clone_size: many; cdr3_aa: CSARVYGTYYGYTF; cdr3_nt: TGCAGTGCTAGAGTCTACGGCACTTACTATGGCTACACCTTC